These 27 T cell receptor beta chains were all obtained from the same sample, sequenced in a study of blood T cell repertoires in COVID-19. Repertoires were generated with immunoSEQ multiplex PCR, while TCRdb's copy carries only in-frame clones and drops some. This sample carries fewer than 350,000 clones, 80% to 90% of them seen once, and the ten largest clones take approximately 8.1%. The specimen was peripheral blood. The receptor source for this set is a woman aged 45-60 years who had recovered from COVID-19.

V is TRBV6-2 or TRBV6-3 and J is TRBJ2-1, with D possibly being TRBD2 (5 bases). The germline V gene encodes CDR1 MNHEY and CDR2 SVGEGT. V lost 0 bases and J lost 4, with 10 bases in between. CDR3 size: 15 residues. The CDR3 nucleotides are TGTGCCAGCAGTTACTCCCAGGAGGCGTACAATGAGCAGTTCTTC. Encoded protein: CASSYSQEAYNEQFF.

The chain has TRBV6-2 or TRBV6-3 and TRBJ2-7; TRBD1 matches at 9 bases. From germline, CDR1 is MNHEY and CDR2 SVGEGT. J gave up 7 bases and V 2 bases, and 12 bases lay outside the gene matches. This CDR3 has 16 residues. CDR3 DNA: TGTGCCAGCAGTTACCCCCTGGACAGGGGTGCTTGGGAGCAGTACTTC. This translates into CASSYPLDRGAWEQYF.

The rearrangement joins TRBV5-4 to TRBJ2-2; TRBD1 matches 8 bases. This CDR3 has 14 residues. CDR1 is SGHNT, CDR2 YYREEE, per germline (reference sequence). Trimming removed 5 bases from V and 5 bases from J; junction bases left unmatched: 5. Here the CDR3 DNA reads TGTGCCAGCAGTGACAGGGGAAGAACCGGGGAGCTGTTTTTT. Its protein product is CASSDRGRTGELFF. Filled out from reference TRBV5-4 and TRBJ2-2, the complete variable domain reads ETGVTQSPTHLIKTRGQQVTLRCSSQSGHNTVSWYQQALGQGPQFIFQYYREEENGRGNFPPRFSGLQFPNYSSELNVNALELDDSALYLCASSDRGRTGELFFGEGSRLTVL.

V is TRBV6-5 and J is TRBJ1-2; D might be TRBD1 (6 bases). CDR3 length: 15 residues. CDR1 MNHEY and CDR2 SVGAGI come from the germline V gene. V was pared by 10 bases and J by 2 bases, with 20 bases between. In DNA form, the CDR3 reads TGTGCCACAACTCCCGACGGGGGGACAAACTATGGCTACACCTTC. Its protein is CATTPDGGTNYGYTF.

This clone has at least ten counts. The chain employs TRBV19 and TRBJ1-2; the D gene is possibly TRBD1 (6 bases). Germline V gene data show CDR1 as LNHDA and CDR2 as SQIVND (reference sequence). The length of the CDR3 is 15 residues. V lost 4 bases, J lost 2 bases, and 14 bases lay in between. The CDR3: CASSKSGTQNYGYTF. CDR3 DNA: TGTGCCAGTAGTAAGTCCGGGACACAAAACTATGGCTACACCTTC.

J is TRBJ1-1 and V is TRBV30; 8 nucleotides align to TRBD1. This CDR3 region has 15 residues. The V and J ends lost 2 bases and 4 bases, in that order; junction bases with no gene match: 9. From germline, CDR1 is GTSNPN and CDR2 SVGIG (reference sequence). The CDR3 sequence: CAWSRTGIGGTEAFF. In DNA form, the CDR3 reads TGTGCCTGGAGTCGGACAGGGATCGGTGGCACTGAAGCTTTCTTT.

CDR3 region: CASSYGGFQPQHF. In nucleotides, the CDR3 is TGTGCCAGCAGCTACGGGGGGTTTCAGCCCCAGCATTTT. The rearrangement joins TRBV7-2 to TRBJ1-5, with D perhaps TRBD1 (5 bases). The CDR3 is made up of 13 amino acids. The ends were cut back, 4 bases at V and 6 bases at J, with 10 bases in the middle. Germline assignment: CDR1 SGHTA and CDR2 FQGNSA.

The genes are TRBV4-2 and TRBJ2-1, with TRBD2 matching 12 bases. CDR3 length: 16 residues. Germline V gene sequence: CDR1 LGHNA, CDR2 YNFKEQ. Trimming cost V 0 bases and J 8 bases; bases outside gene matches: 5. CDR3 amino acids: CASSQETSGSGDEQFF. The CDR3 DNA is TGTGCCAGCAGCCAAGAGACTAGCGGGAGTGGGGATGAGCAGTTCTTC.

Here the CDR3 DNA reads TGTGCCATCAGTGGGACAGAAGAGACCCAGTACTTC. Translation: CAISGTEETQYF. J is TRBJ2-5 and V is TRBV10-3, with D possibly TRBD1 on 6 matching bases. Deletions cut 4 bases from V and 3 bases from J, with 6 bases between. CDR1 and CDR2 (germline): ENHRY, SYGVKD. The CDR3 covers 12 residues.

This clone has more than one count but fewer than ten. The V call is TRBV6-5, the J call TRBJ2-3, with D perhaps TRBD2 (6 bases). CDR1 and CDR2 from the germline V gene are MNHEY and SVGAGI. CDR3 length equals 13 residues. Trimming shortened V by 6 bases and J by 1 base, and 8 bases separated the two germline ends. CDR3 DNA sequence: TGTGCCAGCAGGACGGGGGGCACAGATACGCAGTATTTT. It is translated as CASRTGGTDTQYF.

V gene TRBV5-8 combines with J gene TRBJ2-7; 7 bases map to TRBD1. The trim removed 4 bases at V and 7 bases at J, leaving 11 bases unmatched. Germline CDR1 SGHTS, CDR2 YDEGEE. CDR3 length: 14 residues. Here the CDR3 reads CASSLGQAPVEQYF. CDR3 coding DNA: TGTGCCAGCAGCCTCGGACAGGCTCCGGTGGAGCAGTACTTC.

This clone was seen just once. The rearrangement joins TRBV10-3 to TRBJ1-5, with 10 nucleotides matching TRBD1. This CDR3 is built from 13 residues. J gave up 10 bases and V 4 bases, and 4 bases lay outside the gene matches. Germline V lookup: CDR1 ENHRY, CDR2 SYGVKD. The CDR3 protein is CAISGDRGNPQHF. In nucleotides, the CDR3 is TGTGCCATCAGTGGGGACAGGGGAAATCCCCAGCATTTT.

J is TRBJ1-2 and V is TRBV2; D is uncertain. Germline V CDR1 and CDR2: SNHLY, FYNNEI. The CDR3 loop spans 11 amino acids. V was cut by 7 bases and J by 2 bases, with 5 bases left in between. CDR3 amino acids: CASTYNYGYTF. Written as DNA, the CDR3 is TGTGCCAGCACCTACAACTATGGCTACACCTTC.

The rearrangement links TRBV2 to TRBJ1-2, with 11 bases that match TRBD1. Germline lookup yields CDR1 SNHLY and CDR2 FYNNEI. The CDR3 runs 13 residues. Trimming cost V 6 bases and J 7 bases; bases outside gene matches: 4. In DNA, the CDR3 is TGTGCCAGCAGGATGGGACAGGGGGTTGGCTACACCTTC. Encoded protein: CASRMGQGVGYTF.

The chain is built from TRBV7-2 and TRBJ1-5, with TRBD1 identical over 9 bases. Germline V CDR1 and CDR2: SGHTA, FQGNSA. The CDR3 consists of 14 residues. The junction had 5 bases not matched to a gene; V was cut back by 5 bases and J by 6 bases. Written as DNA, the CDR3 is TGTGCCAGCAGCCTCAACAGGGGGCTTCAGCCCCAGCATTTT. It is translated as CASSLNRGLQPQHF. Full variable domain (outside the CDR3, taken from reference TRBV7-2 and TRBJ1-5): GAGVSQSPSNKVTEKGKDVELRCDPISGHTALYWYRQSLGQGLEFLIYFQGNSAPDKSGLPSDRFSAERTGGSVSTLTIQRTQQEDSAVYLCASSLNRGLQPQHFGDGTRLSIL.

The CDR3 region is CASSHPTGSGEKLFF. CDR3 DNA sequence: TGCGCCAGCAGCCACCCCACAGGGTCGGGTGAAAAACTGTTTTTT. The gene calls are TRBV4-3 and TRBJ1-4; D may be TRBD1 (6 bases). With 3 bases removed from V and 7 bases from J, the gap between germline ends came to 15 bases. The CDR3 extends over 15 amino acids. Germline V CDR1 and CDR2: LGHNA, YSLEER.

V and J are TRBV19 and TRBJ2-6; D might be TRBD1 (5 bases). CDR3 length: 14 residues. From germline, CDR1 is LNHDA and CDR2 SQIVND (reference sequence). V shed 7 bases and J shed 4 bases, with 11 bases lying between them. This CDR3 is CASTQQAGANVLTF. CDR3 coding DNA: TGTGCCAGTACCCAACAGGCCGGGGCCAACGTCCTGACTTTC.

The chain employs TRBV29-1 and TRBJ2-7; TRBD2 agrees at 7 bases. Germline V gene sequence: CDR1 SQVTM, CDR2 ANQGSEA. This CDR3 is built from 13 residues. V was clipped by 4 bases and J by 0 bases; unmatched bases: 3. The CDR3 here is CSVGRGNSYEQYF. The CDR3 coding sequence is TGCAGCGTTGGGCGGGGGAACTCCTACGAGCAGTACTTC.

The chain uses TRBV3-1 (or the pseudogene TRBV3-2) and TRBJ2-3, with D perhaps matching TRBD2 (6 bases). In germline, CDR1 is LGHDT, CDR2 YNNKEL (reference sequence). This CDR3 is built from 16 residues. Trimming removed 0 bases at V and 3 bases at J, with 13 bases between. The CDR3 loop is CASSQDPGTLTDTQYF. DNA of the CDR3: TGTGCCAGCAGCCAAGATCCCGGGACTCTTACAGATACGCAGTATTTT.

The chain recombines TRBV9 with TRBJ2-1; 7 bases match TRBD2. CDR1 and CDR2 (germline): SGDLS, YYNGEE. This CDR3 is 16 amino acids long. The ends lost 4 bases at V and 3 bases at J; junction bases unmatched: 10. The CDR3 sequence is CASSLSLAADYNEQFF. The CDR3 DNA reads as TGTGCCAGCAGCCTATCGCTAGCGGCCGACTACAATGAGCAGTTCTTC.

The genes are TRBV6-4 and TRBJ1-6, with 10 bases matching TRBD1. V lost 5 bases to trimming and J lost 7 bases; unmatched junction nucleotides: 2. The germline gives CDR1 MRHNA, CDR2 SNTAGT. This CDR3 has 14 amino acids. The CDR3 DNA reads as TGTGCCAGCAGTCAGGACAGGGGGAATTCACCCCTCCACTTT. This encodes CASSQDRGNSPLHF.

The V gene is TRBV28, the J gene TRBJ1-4; 9 bases agree with TRBD1. The germline CDR1 and CDR2 sequences are MDHEN and SYDVKM. Unmatched junction bases numbered 10, after V lost 4 bases and J lost 7 bases. This CDR3 has 16 amino acids. For the CDR3, the DNA is TGTGCCAGCAGTTGGACAGGGGATAGTCTTACTGAAAAACTGTTTTTT. This sequence encodes CASSWTGDSLTEKLFF.

This clone was counted many times. The chain has TRBV27 and TRBJ2-7, with a tentative D call TRBD2 (6 bases). In germline, CDR1 is MNHEY, CDR2 SMNVEV (reference sequence). V was cut by 2 bases and J by 7 bases, with 15 bases left in between. The CDR3 sequence is 14 residues long. CDR3 sequence reads: CASSLGGGLWEQYF. CDR3 sequence (DNA): TGTGCCAGCAGTTTAGGGGGAGGTCTTTGGGAGCAGTACTTC.

The chain has TRBV7-8 and TRBJ2-3; D not certain. The CDR3 extends over 15 amino acids. The germline gives CDR1 SGHVS, CDR2 FQNEAQ. Trimming cost V 3 bases and J 0 bases, with 10 bases left between them. Here the CDR3 DNA reads TGTGCCAGCAGCTTGGCCGCGACTAGCACAGATACGCAGTATTTT. Protein product: CASSLAATSTDTQYF.

The chain has TRBV7-2 and TRBJ2-1; TRBD1 aligns across 10 bases. This CDR3 is 15 amino acids long. Germline trimming cut 0 bases from V and 6 bases from J; bases unmatched to any gene: 2. Germline V lookup: CDR1 SGHTA, CDR2 FQGNSA. The CDR3 spells CASSLAGQGGNEQFF. The CDR3 nucleotides are TGTGCCAGCAGCTTAGCTGGACAGGGGGGCAATGAGCAGTTCTTC.

On this clone itself: Other DNA sequences of this sample code for an identical CDR3. This chain uses TRBV19 with TRBJ2-7; 10 bases match TRBD2. Germline V lookup: CDR1 LNHDA, CDR2 SQIVND (reference sequence). CDR3 length: 15 residues. Losses at the gene ends were 5 bases for V and 0 bases for J; bases not matched to a gene: 4. This chain's CDR3 is CASSPRTSGSYEQYF. CDR3 nucleotides: TGTGCCAGTAGTCCTCGGACTAGCGGCTCCTACGAGCAGTACTTC.

This chain connects TRBV7-2 to TRBJ1-2; D gene ambiguous. CDR3 size: 13 residues. The V and J ends lost 1 base and 10 bases respectively, with 13 bases between them. CDR1 and CDR2 from the germline V gene are SGHTA and FQGNSA. CDR3 sequence (DNA): TGTGCCAGCAGCTTAGAAGAGGGAGCGGTCTACACCTTC. Translation gives CASSLEEGAVYTF.